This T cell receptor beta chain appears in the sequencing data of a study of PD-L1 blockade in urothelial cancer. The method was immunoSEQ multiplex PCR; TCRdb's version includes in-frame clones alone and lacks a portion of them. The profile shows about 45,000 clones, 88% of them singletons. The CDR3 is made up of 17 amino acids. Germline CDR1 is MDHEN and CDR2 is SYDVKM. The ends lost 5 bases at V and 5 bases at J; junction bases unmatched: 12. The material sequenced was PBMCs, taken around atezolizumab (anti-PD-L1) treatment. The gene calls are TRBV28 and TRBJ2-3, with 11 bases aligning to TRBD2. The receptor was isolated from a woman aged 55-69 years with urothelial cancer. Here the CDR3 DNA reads TGTGCCAGCAGTCCACCCCCTAGCGGGAGGCGAGAAGATACGCAGTATTTT. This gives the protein CASSPPPSGRREDTQYF.